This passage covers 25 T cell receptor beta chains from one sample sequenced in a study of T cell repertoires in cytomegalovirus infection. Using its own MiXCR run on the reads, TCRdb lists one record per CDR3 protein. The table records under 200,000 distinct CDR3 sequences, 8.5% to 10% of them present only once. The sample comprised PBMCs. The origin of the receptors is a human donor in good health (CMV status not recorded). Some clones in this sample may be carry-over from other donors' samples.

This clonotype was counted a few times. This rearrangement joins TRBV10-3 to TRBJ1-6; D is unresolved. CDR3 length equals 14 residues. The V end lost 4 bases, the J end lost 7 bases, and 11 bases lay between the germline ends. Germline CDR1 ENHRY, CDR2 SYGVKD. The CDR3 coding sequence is TGTGCCATCAGTGGGGTTAACCGAAATTCACCCCTCCACTTT. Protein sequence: CAISGVNRNSPLHF.

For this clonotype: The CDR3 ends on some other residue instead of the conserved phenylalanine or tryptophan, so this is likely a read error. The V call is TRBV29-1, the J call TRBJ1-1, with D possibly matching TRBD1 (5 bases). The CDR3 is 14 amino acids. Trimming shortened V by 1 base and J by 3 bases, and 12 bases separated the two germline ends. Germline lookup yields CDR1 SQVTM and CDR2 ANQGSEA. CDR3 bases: TGCAGCGTTGAAGTAGGTAGGGGACACACTGAAGCTTTCCTT. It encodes CSVEVGRGHTEAFL.

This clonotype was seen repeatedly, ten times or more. The CDR3 DNA reads TGTGCCAGCAGCTTAGTACCTAGCCGCGAGCAGTACTTC. Amino acid sequence: CASSLVPSREQYF. The chain uses TRBV7-2 and TRBJ2-7; possibly TRBD2 for D (5 bases). Germline values: CDR1 SGHTA, CDR2 FQGNSA. V lost 1 base and J lost 6, with 10 bases in between. The CDR3 totals 13 residues.

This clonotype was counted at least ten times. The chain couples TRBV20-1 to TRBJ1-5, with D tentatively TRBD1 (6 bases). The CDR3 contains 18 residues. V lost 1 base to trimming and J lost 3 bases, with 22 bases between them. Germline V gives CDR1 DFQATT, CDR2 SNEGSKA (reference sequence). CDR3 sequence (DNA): TGCAGTGCTAGAGGAGGGGGGGGGGTTAACAGGGACAATCAGCCCCAGCATTTT. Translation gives CSARGGGGVNRDNQPQHF.

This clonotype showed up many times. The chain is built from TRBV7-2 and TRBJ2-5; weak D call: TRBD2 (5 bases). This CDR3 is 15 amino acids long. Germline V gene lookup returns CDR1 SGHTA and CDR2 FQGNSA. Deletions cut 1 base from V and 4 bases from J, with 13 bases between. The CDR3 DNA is TGTGCCAGCAGCTTAGATGGCGGAGGTGGAGAGACCCAGTACTTC. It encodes CASSLDGGGGETQYF.

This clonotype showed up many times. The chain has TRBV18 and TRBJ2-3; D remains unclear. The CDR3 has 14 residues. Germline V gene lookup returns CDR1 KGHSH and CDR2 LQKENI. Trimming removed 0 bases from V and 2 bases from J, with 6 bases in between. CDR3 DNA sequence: TGTGCCAGCTCACCACCGACCCACACAGATACGCAGTATTTT. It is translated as CASSPPTHTDTQYF.

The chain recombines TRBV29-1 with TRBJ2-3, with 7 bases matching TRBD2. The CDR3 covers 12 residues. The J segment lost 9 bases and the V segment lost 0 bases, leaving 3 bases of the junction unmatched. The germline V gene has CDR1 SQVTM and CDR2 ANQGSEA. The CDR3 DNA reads TGCAGCGTTGAAGATCTGGGGGGGACGCAGTATTTT. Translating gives CSVEDLGGTQYF.

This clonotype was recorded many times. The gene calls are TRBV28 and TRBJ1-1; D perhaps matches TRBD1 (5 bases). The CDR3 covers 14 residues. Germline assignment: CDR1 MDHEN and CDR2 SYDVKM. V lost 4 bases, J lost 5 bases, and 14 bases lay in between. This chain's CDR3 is CASSYGRASTEAFF. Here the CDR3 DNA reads TGTGCCAGCAGTTATGGCAGGGCGAGTACTGAAGCTTTCTTT.

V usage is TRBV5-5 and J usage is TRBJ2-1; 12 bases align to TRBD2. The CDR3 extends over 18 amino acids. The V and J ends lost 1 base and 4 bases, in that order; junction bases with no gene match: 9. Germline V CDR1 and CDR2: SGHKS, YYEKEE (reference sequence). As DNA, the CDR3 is TGTGCCAGCAGCTTGACTAGCGGGGGGACCCCCCCTTACAATGAGCAGTTCTTC. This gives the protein CASSLTSGGTPPYNEQFF.

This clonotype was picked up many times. The CDR3 DNA reads as TGTGCCAGCAGCCAGTACCAAGAGACCCAGTACTTC. The encoded protein is CASSQYQETQYF. This sequence joins TRBV7-2 and TRBJ2-5; D is unresolved. The CDR3 has 12 residues. Trimming pared 5 bases from V and 0 bases from J, leaving 4 bases between. CDR1 and CDR2 (germline): SGHTA, FQGNSA.

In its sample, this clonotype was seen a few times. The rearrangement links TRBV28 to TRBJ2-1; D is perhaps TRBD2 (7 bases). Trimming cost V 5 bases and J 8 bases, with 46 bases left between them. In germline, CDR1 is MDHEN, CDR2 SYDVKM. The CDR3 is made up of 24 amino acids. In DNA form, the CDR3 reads TGTGCCAGCAGTACAAGGACCCCTCTGGGGGCGGGAGAGAAGGGTTTTAGTAGTCTCCATGAGCAGTTCTTC. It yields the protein CASSTRTPLGAGEKGFSSLHEQFF.

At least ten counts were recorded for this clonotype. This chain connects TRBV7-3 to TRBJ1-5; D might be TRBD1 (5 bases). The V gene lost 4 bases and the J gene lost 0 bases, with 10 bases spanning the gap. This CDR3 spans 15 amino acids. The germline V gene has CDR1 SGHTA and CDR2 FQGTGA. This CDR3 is CASSSPGLSNQPQHF. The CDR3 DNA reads TGTGCCAGCAGCTCCCCGGGGCTTAGCAATCAGCCCCAGCATTTT.

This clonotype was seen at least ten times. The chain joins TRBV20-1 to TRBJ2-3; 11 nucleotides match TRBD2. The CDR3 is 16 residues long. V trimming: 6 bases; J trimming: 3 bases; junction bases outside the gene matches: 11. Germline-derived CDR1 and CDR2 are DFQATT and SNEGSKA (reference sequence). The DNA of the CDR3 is TGCAGTGCCCTATCTCAGCGGACTAGCGGGACAGATACGCAGTATTTT. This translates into CSALSQRTSGTDTQYF.

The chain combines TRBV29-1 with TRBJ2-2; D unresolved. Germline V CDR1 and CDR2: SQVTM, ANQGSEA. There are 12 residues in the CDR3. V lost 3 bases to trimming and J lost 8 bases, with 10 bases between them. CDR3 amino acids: CSVEWGSGELFF. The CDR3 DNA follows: TGCAGCGTTGAGTGGGGTAGTGGGGAGCTGTTTTTT.

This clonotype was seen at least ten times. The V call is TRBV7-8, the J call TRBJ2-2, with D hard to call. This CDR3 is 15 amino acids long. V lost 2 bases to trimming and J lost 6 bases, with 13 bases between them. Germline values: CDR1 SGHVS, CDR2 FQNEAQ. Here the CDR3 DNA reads TGTGCCAGCAGCTTACCAGGAAATAGTCCCGGGGAGCTGTTTTTT. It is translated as CASSLPGNSPGELFF.

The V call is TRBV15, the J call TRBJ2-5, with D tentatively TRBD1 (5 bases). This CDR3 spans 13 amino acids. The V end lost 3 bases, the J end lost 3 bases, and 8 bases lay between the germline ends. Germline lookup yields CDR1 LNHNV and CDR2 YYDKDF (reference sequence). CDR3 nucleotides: TGTGCCACCAGCAGGGACACCAAAGAGACCCAGTACTTC. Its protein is CATSRDTKETQYF.

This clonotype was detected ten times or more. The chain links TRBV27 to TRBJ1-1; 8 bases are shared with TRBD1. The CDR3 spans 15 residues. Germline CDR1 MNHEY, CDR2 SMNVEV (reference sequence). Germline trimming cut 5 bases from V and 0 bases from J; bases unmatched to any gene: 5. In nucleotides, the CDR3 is TGTGCCAGCAGTCCCCACAGGGGGGTGAACACTGAAGCTTTCTTT. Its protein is CASSPHRGVNTEAFF.

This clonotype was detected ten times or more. For the CDR3, the DNA is TGTGCCAGCAGTTACTCGGTAGGGGAAGAGACCCAGTACTTC. Translation: CASSYSVGEETQYF. V gene TRBV6-2 or TRBV6-3 combines with J gene TRBJ2-5, with a weak D call TRBD1 (5 bases). The CDR3 is 14 residues long. The ends were cut back, 0 bases at V and 3 bases at J, with 8 bases in the middle. Germline V lookup: CDR1 MNHEY, CDR2 SVGEGT.

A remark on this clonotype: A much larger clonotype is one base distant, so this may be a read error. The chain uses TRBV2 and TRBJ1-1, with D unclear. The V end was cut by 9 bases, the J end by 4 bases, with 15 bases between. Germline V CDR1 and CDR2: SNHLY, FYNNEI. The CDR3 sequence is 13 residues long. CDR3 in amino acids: CASTDDRSTEAFF. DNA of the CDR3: TGTGCCAGTACAGACGATAGGAGCACTGAAGCTTTCTTT.

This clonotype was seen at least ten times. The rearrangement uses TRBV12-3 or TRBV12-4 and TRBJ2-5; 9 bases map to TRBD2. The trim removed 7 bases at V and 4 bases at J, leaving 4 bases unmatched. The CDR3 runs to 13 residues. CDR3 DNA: TGTGCCAGCACCGGGACTAGCCGAGAGACCCAGTACTTC. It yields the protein CASTGTSRETQYF.

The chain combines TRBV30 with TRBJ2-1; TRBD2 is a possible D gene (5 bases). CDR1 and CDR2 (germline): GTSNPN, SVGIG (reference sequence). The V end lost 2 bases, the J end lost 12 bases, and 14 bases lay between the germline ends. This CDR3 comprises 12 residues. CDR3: CAWSNSGIGQFF. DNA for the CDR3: TGTGCCTGGAGTAACTCCGGGATTGGGCAGTTCTTC.

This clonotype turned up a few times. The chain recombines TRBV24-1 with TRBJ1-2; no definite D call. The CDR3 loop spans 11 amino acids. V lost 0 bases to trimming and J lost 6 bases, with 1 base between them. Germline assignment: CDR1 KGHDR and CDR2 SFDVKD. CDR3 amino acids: CATSDLDGYTF. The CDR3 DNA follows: TGTGCCACCAGTGATTTGGATGGCTACACCTTC.

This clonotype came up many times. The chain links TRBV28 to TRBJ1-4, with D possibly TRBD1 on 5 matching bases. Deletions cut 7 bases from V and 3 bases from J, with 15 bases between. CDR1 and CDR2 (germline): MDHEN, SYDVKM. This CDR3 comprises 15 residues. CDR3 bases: TGTGCCAGCAAGCTTTCAGGGAAATCTAATGAAAAACTGTTTTTT. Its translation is CASKLSGKSNEKLFF.

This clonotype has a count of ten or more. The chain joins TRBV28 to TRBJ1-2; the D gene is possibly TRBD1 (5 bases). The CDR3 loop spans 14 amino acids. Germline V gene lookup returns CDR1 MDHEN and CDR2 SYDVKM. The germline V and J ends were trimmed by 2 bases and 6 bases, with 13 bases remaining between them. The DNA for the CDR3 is TGTGCCAGCAGTTTAATTCAGGGAGGGGATGGCTACACCTTC. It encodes CASSLIQGGDGYTF.

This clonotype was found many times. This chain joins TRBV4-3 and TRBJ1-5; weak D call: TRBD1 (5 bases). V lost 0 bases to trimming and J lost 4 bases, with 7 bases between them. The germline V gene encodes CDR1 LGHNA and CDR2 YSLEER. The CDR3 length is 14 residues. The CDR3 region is CASSQEWGNQPQHF. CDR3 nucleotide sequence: TGCGCCAGCAGCCAAGAATGGGGGAATCAGCCCCAGCATTTT.